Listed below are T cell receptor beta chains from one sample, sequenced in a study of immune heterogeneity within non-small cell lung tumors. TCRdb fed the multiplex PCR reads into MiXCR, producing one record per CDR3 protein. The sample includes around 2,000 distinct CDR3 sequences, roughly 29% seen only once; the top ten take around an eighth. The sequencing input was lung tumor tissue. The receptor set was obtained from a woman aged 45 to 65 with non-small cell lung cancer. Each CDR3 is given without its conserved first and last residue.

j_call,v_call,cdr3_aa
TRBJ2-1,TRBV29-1,SGRLPGSDEQF
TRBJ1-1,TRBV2,ASSPGAGWGDTEAF
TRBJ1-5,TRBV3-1,ASSGAKFNQPQH
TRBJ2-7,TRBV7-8,ASSGQPYEQY
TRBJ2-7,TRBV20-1,SATGTKRNYEQY
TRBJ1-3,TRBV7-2,ASSPQTSFSGNTIY
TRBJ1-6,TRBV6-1,ASRLDGPLH
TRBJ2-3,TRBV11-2,ASSVEGVGTDTQY
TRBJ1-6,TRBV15,ATSRDSSYNSPLH
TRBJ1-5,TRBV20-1,SASGSRRGREPQH
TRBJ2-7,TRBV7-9,ASSLSGGSYEQY
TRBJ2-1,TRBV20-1,SARHTSGSGNEQF
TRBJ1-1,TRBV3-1,ASSRWGLPEAF
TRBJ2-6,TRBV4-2,ASSQTHQTRFLSSGANVLT
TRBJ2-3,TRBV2,ASRWTGTDTQY
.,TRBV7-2,ASILAAGGETQY
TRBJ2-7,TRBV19,ASSISGRAPEQY
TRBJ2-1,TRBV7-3,ASSLMGAQDEQF
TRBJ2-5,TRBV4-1,ASSRAQQDTQY
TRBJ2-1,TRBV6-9,ASSYGAGSYNEQF
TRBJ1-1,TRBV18,ASSTGLHSEAF
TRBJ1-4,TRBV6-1,ASSPQGRLQSNEKLF
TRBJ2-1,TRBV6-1,ASRNPGLAGANEQF
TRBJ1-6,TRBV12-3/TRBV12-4,ASSFSVGAGSDSPLH
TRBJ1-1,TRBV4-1,ASSQDEEHTEAF
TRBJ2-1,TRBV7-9,ASSLNTGTKRTNEQF
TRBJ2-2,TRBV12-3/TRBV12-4,ASSLGGRAVGELF
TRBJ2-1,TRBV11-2,ASSSRLAGGYYNEQF
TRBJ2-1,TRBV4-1,ASSQVGLGNEQF
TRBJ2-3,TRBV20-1,SATDDTDTQY
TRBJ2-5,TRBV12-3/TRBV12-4,AISRQGPETQY
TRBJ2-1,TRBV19,ASSTRDYQVRQF
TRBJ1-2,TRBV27,ASTLFSPGTGGELNGYT
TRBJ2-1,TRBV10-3,AIGPGVADYNEHF
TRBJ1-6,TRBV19,ASSTRDYNSPLH
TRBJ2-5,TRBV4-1,ASSRAQQETQY
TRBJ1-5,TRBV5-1,ASSQGGTNQPQH
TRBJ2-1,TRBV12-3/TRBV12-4,ASTLSPSSSYNEQF
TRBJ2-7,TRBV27,ASSFGASPTYEQY
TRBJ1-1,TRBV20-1,SARDLSRGPNTEAF
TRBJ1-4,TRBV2,ASSTGTGGEKLF
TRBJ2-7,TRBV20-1,SANRDRGYEQY
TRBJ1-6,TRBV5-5,ASSGTDRGEFTSPLH
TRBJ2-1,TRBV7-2,ASSWTGPSYNEQF
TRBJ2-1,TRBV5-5,ASAGGDNNEQF
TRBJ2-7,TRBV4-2,ASSQTSESSYEQY
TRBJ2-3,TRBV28,ASSLIVTGQGTDTQY
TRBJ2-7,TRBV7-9,ASSPGTGIYEQY
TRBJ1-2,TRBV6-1,ASIKFVKDATYGYT